This note documents a single T cell receptor (beta chain) sequence. The sample originates from a study of blood T cell repertoires in COVID-19. The germline CDR1 and CDR2 sequences are SGHVS and FQNEAQ. Trimming took 5 bases from V and 2 from J; bases not matched to a gene: 20. CDR3 size: 20 residues. The repertoire was sequenced with immunoSEQ multiplex PCR; TCRdb's copy has only in-frame clones and lacks some. In the table there are 400,000 to 450,000 clones, approximately 88% of which are singletons. This chain joins TRBV7-8 and TRBJ2-2; 7 nucleotides line up with TRBD1. The sequence was collected from a woman aged 45 to 65 with COVID-19, enrolled during active disease. Sequencing used peripheral blood. CDR3 coding DNA: TGTGCCAGCAGCCCGCGGACAGGCTATGGATCTCTGGATAACACCGGGGAGCTGTTTTTT. Residues: CASSPRTGYGSLDNTGELFF.